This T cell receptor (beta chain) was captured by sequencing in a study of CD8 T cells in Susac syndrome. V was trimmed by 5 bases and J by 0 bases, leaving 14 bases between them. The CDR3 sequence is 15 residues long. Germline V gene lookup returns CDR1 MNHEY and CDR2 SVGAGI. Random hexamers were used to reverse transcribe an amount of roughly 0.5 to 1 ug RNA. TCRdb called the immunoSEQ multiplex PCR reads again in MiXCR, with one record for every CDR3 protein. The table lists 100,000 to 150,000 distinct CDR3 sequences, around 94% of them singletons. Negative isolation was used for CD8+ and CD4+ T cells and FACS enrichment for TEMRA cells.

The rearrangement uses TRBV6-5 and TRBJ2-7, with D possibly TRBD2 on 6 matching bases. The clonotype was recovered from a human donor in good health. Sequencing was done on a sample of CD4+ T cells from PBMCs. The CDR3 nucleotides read TGTGCCAGCAGTACCTCTAGCGTAAGCTCCTACGAGCAGTACTTC. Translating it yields CASSTSSVSSYEQYF.